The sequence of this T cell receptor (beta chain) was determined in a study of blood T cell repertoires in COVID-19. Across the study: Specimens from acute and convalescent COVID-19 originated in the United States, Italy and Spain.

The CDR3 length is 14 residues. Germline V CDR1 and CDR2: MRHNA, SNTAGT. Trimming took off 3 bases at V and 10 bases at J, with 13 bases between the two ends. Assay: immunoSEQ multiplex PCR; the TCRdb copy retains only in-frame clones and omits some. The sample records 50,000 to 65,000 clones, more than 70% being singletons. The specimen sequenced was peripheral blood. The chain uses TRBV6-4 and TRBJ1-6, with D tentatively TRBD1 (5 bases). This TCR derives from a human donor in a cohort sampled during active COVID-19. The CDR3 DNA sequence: TGTGCCAGCAGTGAGGCAGGGCTTGGATCACCCCTCCACTTT. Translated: CASSEAGLGSPLHF.